This T cell receptor (beta chain) comes out of a study of T cell changes during pregnancy in multiple sclerosis. The CDR3 has 15 amino acids. The germline V gene encodes CDR1 SGHAT and CDR2 FQNNGV. Trimming removed 4 bases at V and 2 bases at J, with 15 bases between. Sequenced by immunoSEQ multiplex PCR; TCRdb stores in-frame clones only, minus some. The sample has approximately 92,000 clones, roughly 92% seen once. This clonotype originated in a female donor with multiple sclerosis, enrolled in a pregnancy study. The chain employs TRBV11-2 and TRBJ2-7, with TRBD1 as a possible D gene (5 bases). The sample consisted of peripheral blood, taken after pregnancy. The chain's CDR3 is CASSSLGRLTYEQYF. CDR3 nucleotide sequence: TGTGCCAGCAGCTCCTTGGGGCGGTTAACCTACGAGCAGTACTTC. Using reference TRBV11-2 and TRBJ2-7 for the parts outside the CDR3, the full variable domain is EAGVAQSPRYKIIEKRQSVAFWCNPISGHATLYWYQQILGQGPKLLIQFQNNGVVDDSQLPKDRFSAERLKGVDSTLKIQPAKLEDSAVYLCASSSLGRLTYEQYFGPGTRLTVT.